What follows are 15 T cell receptor beta chains derived from one specimen sequenced in a study of regulatory T cells in long-lasting Graves disease. Building of the TCR beta libraries involved iRepertoire HTBI primers and Arm-PCR of CDR3 regions. TCRdb reanalysed the multiplex PCR reads using MiXCR and keeps one entry per CDR3 protein. This repertoire shows more than 350,000 distinct CDR3 sequences, about 15% found once; its top ten account for approximately 15%. As for time point: newly diagnosed GD, antithyroid drugs for less than 3 months. PBMCs provided the RNA from which the TCR library was made. These data are also associated with another study on T cells in Graves' hyperthyroidism and ophthalmopathy.

The sample consisted of peripheral blood mononuclear cells (PBMCs), taken at new diagnosis, from a patient treated with antithyroid drugs. The receptors shown here come from a woman aged 30 to 39 with Graves disease.

In its sample, this clonotype was seen many times. The genes are TRBV29-1 and TRBJ1-5; 11 nucleotides line up with TRBD1. The J segment lost 6 bases and the V segment lost 7 bases, leaving 5 bases of the junction unmatched. This CDR3 region has 13 residues. The germline V gene has CDR1 SQVTM and CDR2 ANQGSEA. The CDR3 nucleotides are TGCAGCGCAAGGACAGGGGGCAGTCAGCCCCAGCATTTT. It encodes CSARTGGSQPQHF. Together with reference TRBV29-1 and TRBJ1-5, the CDR3 gives the full variable domain: SAVISQKPSRDICQRGTSLTIQCQVDSQVTMMFWYRQQPGQSLTLIATANQGSEATYESGFVIDKFPISRPNLTFSTLTVSNMSPEDSSIYLCSARTGGSQPQHFGDGTRLSIL.

This sequence joins TRBV12-3 or TRBV12-4 and TRBJ1-2; D ambiguous. V lost 6 bases and J lost 5, with 10 bases in between. The CDR3 spans 12 residues. The CDR3 DNA reads TGTGCCAGCAGCGACGGGAGTTATGGCTACACCTTC. It encodes CASSDGSYGYTF.

V usage is TRBV7-9 and J usage is TRBJ2-1, with 8 bases lining up with TRBD2. With 2 bases clipped from V and 5 bases from J, the junction kept 5 bases outside the gene matches. Looked up from germline, CDR1 is SEHNR and CDR2 is FQNEAQ (reference sequence). The CDR3 covers 15 residues. CDR3 DNA sequence: TGTGCCAGCAGCTTATCGACTAGCGCCCACAATGAGCAGTTCTTC. This codes for CASSLSTSAHNEQFF.

This clonotype was seen more than once but under ten times. The chain is built from TRBV6-2 or TRBV6-3 and TRBJ2-7; possibly TRBD1 for D (6 bases). Germline V gives CDR1 MNHEY, CDR2 SVGEGT. V was cut by 0 bases and J by 3 bases, with 9 bases left in between. This CDR3 has 14 residues. The CDR3 DNA follows: TGTGCCAGCAGTTACTCGGACAGTCTCTACGAGCAGTACTTC. Translating it yields CASSYSDSLYEQYF.

This clonotype has a handful of counts. This rearrangement joins TRBV9 to TRBJ2-1, with 12 bases fitting TRBD2. The CDR3 is made up of 14 amino acids. J lost 8 bases, V lost 3 bases, and 3 bases had no gene match. Germline loops: CDR1 SGDLS, CDR2 YYNGEE. For the CDR3, the DNA is TGTGCCAGCAGCGCCGGACTAGCGGGATATGAGCAGTTCTTC. It is translated as CASSAGLAGYEQFF.

This clonotype has ten or more counts. V is TRBV12-3 or TRBV12-4 and J is TRBJ1-2; 8 nucleotides line up with TRBD1. This CDR3 region has 15 residues. V trimming: 3 bases; J trimming: 3 bases; junction bases outside the gene matches: 6. The CDR3 nucleotides are TGTGCCAGCAGTTTCGGGACAGGCGCTTACTATGGCTACACCTTC. Residues: CASSFGTGAYYGYTF.

This clonotype was observed a handful of times. This chain links TRBV29-1 with TRBJ2-3; TRBD2 aligns across 9 bases. TRBJ2-5 explains the end of the DNA better; the J call may be wrong. The germline CDR1 and CDR2 sequences are SQVTM and ANQGSEA. CDR3 length: 14 amino acids. CDR3 in amino acids: CSVEARGGVETQYF. The CDR3 region has the DNA TGCAGCGTTGAAGCCCGCGGGGGGGTAGAGACCCAGTACTTC.

This clonotype came up a few times. V and J are TRBV18 and TRBJ1-1; D call uncertain. V lost 5 bases to trimming and J lost 0 bases, with 13 bases between them. The germline CDR1 and CDR2 sequences are KGHSH and LQKENI. The CDR3 length is 15 residues. The CDR3 spells CASSALKGMNTEAFF. The CDR3 nucleotides read TGTGCCAGCTCAGCCTTGAAGGGCATGAACACTGAAGCTTTCTTT.

The chain joins TRBV20-1 to TRBJ2-7; D might be TRBD2 (5 bases). Trimming removed 0 bases at V and 5 bases at J, with 14 bases between. The CDR3 is 14 amino acids. The germline V gene encodes CDR1 DFQATT and CDR2 SNEGSKA (reference sequence). CDR3 DNA sequence: TGCAGTGCTAGAGATCGAAGGGAGTCGAACGAGCAGTACTTC. Translated: CSARDRRESNEQYF.

This clonotype was found many times. V and J are TRBV12-3 or TRBV12-4 and TRBJ2-2; the match to TRBD2 covers 8 bases. J lost 4 bases, V lost 3 bases, and 10 bases had no gene match. The CDR3 runs to 17 residues. This CDR3 reads CASSFSPSGSGTGELFF. CDR3 bases: TGTGCCAGCAGTTTCTCCCCGAGCGGGAGTGGCACCGGGGAGCTGTTTTTT.

This clonotype occurred a few times. The V call is TRBV6-9, the J call TRBJ2-3; either TRBD1 or TRBD2 may supply D (5 bases each). The V gene's germline CDR1 is MNHGY and CDR2 SVAAGI. V was pared by 4 bases and J by 2 bases, with 10 bases between. CDR3 length: 14 residues. Here the CDR3 reads CASSSPGPTDTQYF. Here the CDR3 DNA reads TGTGCCAGCAGTTCCCCGGGGCCCACAGATACGCAGTATTTT.

This clonotype was seen once. V is TRBV5-6 and J is TRBJ1-2; no reliable D call. In germline, CDR1 is SGHDT, CDR2 YYEEEE. The germline V and J ends were trimmed by 2 bases and 4 bases, with 15 bases remaining between them. There are 15 residues in the CDR3. CDR3 in amino acids: CASSFGLGFGYGYTF. The CDR3 DNA reads TGTGCCAGCAGCTTCGGTCTAGGTTTTGGCTATGGCTACACCTTC.

This clonotype has a count of ten or more. The chain combines TRBV27 with TRBJ1-4, with 8 nucleotides matching TRBD1. The V and J ends lost 2 bases and 3 bases, in that order; junction bases with no gene match: 20. From germline, CDR1 is MNHEY and CDR2 SMNVEV (reference sequence). This CDR3 has 21 amino acids. The CDR3 region is CASSLNRPGATGVIANEKLFF. For the CDR3, the DNA is TGTGCCAGCAGTTTAAATAGGCCCGGAGCGACAGGGGTGATAGCTAATGAAAAACTGTTTTTT.

The J gene is TRBJ2-7, the V gene TRBV7-3; D assignment may be TRBD1 or TRBD2 (5 bases each). Germline V lookup: CDR1 SGHTA, CDR2 FQGTGA. There are 16 residues in the CDR3. Deletions cut 5 bases from V and 2 bases from J, with 19 bases between. The CDR3 sequence is CASSALGELWPYEQYF. CDR3 in DNA: TGTGCCAGCAGCGCGTTAGGGGAGCTCTGGCCCTACGAGCAGTACTTC.

This clonotype was found a few times. The chain joins TRBV30 to TRBJ2-2; tentative D call: TRBD1 (6 bases). Trimming stripped 2 bases from V and 0 bases from J, with 10 bases between. The CDR3 runs 15 residues. Germline CDR1 is GTSNPN and CDR2 is SVGIG (reference sequence). The CDR3 coding sequence is TGTGCCTGGAGTCGACGGACAGCGAACACCGGGGAGCTGTTTTTT. Its protein is CAWSRRTANTGELFF.